The sequence of this TCR beta chain was determined in a study of lymphopenia after photon versus proton radiotherapy. General study findings and limits: Relative stability marked proton patients; photon patients lost diversity and naive cells. After lymphocyte nadir, photon-treated repertoires showed oligoclonal expansion, especially CD8+ Temra.

This table comes from immunoSEQ multiplex PCR, and its TCRdb copy is limited to in-frame clones, with some not included. This table holds fewer than 20,000 clones, 75% to 90% found once. About this clone itself: Its cognate antigen is unknown.

Germline CDR1 reads LNHNV; CDR2 reads YYDKDF (reference sequence). Germline trimming cut 8 bases from V and 10 bases from J; bases unmatched to any gene: 14. The CDR3 spans 15 residues. Source: peripheral blood, taken from a patient treated with proton-based radiotherapy. The TCR sequence derives from a man aged 65-85 years with pancreatic cancer. The chain couples TRBV15 to TRBJ1-6, with 7 bases fitting TRBD1. The CDR3 sequence: CATSLLTGRESPLHF. CDR3 coding DNA: TGTGCCACCTCCTTATTGACAGGGAGAGAGTCACCCCTCCACTTT.